A selection of T cell receptor beta chains follows, all from one sample in a study of cytomegalovirus exposure and HLA in healthy donors. TCRdb keeps only in-frame clones here, not all; method: immunoSEQ multiplex PCR. The profile covers 180,000 or so clones, with around 80% appearing a single time and roughly 3.5% taken by the ten largest. Sequencing was performed on PBMCs. These receptors originate from a woman aged 60-70 years in good health and CMV-seropositive. Each CDR3 is given with its conserved first and last residue. The D gene is left open where the match is weak. Some rows have no size entry. The others give once, few or many, or a class for an expanded clone.

D gene	V gene	J gene	clone size	CDR3 DNA	CDR3 protein
-	TRBV6-1	TRBJ2-2	-	TGTGCCAGCAAACCGGGACACTTGAACACCGGGGAGCTGTTTTTT	CASKPGHLNTGELFF
TRBD2	TRBV15	TRBJ2-7	-	TGTGCCACCAGCAGAGCGCAGCCCGGGCGGGGGGGCAACGAGCAGTACTTC	CATSRAQPGRGGNEQYF
-	TRBV30	TRBJ1-6	-	TGTGCCTGGAGTGTACAACTCGGGGGGATCGGTAGTTCACCCCTCCACTTT	CAWSVQLGGIGSSPLHF
TRBD1	TRBV7-3	TRBJ1-6	-	TGTGCCAGCAGCCTCCAGGACAGGGGTTATAATTCACCCCTCCACTTT	CASSLQDRGYNSPLHF
-	TRBV7-2	TRBJ1-4	few	TGTGCCAGCAGCTTACGGCGGAACCATGCAACTAATGAAAAACTGTTTTTT	CASSLRRNHATNEKLFF
TRBD1	TRBV9	TRBJ2-5	-	TGTGCCAGCAGCGACCGACAGGGGAGAGTGGAGACCCAGTACTTC	CASSDRQGRVETQYF
TRBD1	TRBV28	TRBJ1-2	-	TGTGCCAGCAGTTCAATAGACGGACAGGGAACCTATGGCTACACCTTC	CASSSIDGQGTYGYTF
-	TRBV5-1	TRBJ2-7	few	TGCGCCAGCAGCGAGGGAGAGGTCTACGAGCAGTACTTC	CASSEGEVYEQYF
TRBD2	TRBV9	TRBJ2-1	-	TGTGCCAGCAGCCCCGAGGCGGGGGGGCGAGGTGAGCAGTTCTTC	CASSPEAGGRGEQFF
-	TRBV5-1	TRBJ1-5	-	TGCGCCAGCAGCTTGGCGGGTGAGCCCTATCAGCCCCAGCATTTT	CASSLAGEPYQPQHF
-	TRBV7-2	TRBJ2-7	few	TGTGCCAGCAGCTTATCGGGGTCGCAGTACTTC	CASSLSGSQYF
-	TRBV7-2	TRBJ1-5	-	TGTGCCAGCAGCTATACAGGGATCCAGCCCCAGCATTTT	CASSYTGIQPQHF
TRBD1	TRBV4-1	TRBJ2-7	-	TGCGCCAGCAGCCAAGATGAGGGACAGGGGAGGAGGTACGAGCAGTACTTC	CASSQDEGQGRRYEQYF
-	TRBV9	TRBJ2-5	-	TGTGCCAGCAGCGTACCCCGGGGAACCCAGTACTTC	CASSVPRGTQYF
-	TRBV27	TRBJ1-4	-	TGTGCCAGCAGTCCGCGAAATGAAAAACTGTTTTTT	CASSPRNEKLFF
TRBD2	TRBV7-3	TRBJ2-5	-	TGTGCCAGCAGCTCGCGGGGGGGGGAGACCCAGTACTTC	CASSSRGGETQYF
TRBD2	TRBV6-4	TRBJ2-2	-	TGTGCCAGCAGCGCCGCCCCAATCGGGGGGGCGAACACCGGGGAGCTGTTTTTT	CASSAAPIGGANTGELFF
-	TRBV10-2	TRBJ2-5	-	TGCGCCAGCCTGGCGGGGCGGGAGACCCAGTACTTC	CASLAGRETQYF
TRBD1	TRBV11-2	TRBJ1-1	-	TGTGCCAGCAGCTTAGTGCCAAGACAGGGTTTCGACACTGAAGCTTTCTTT	CASSLVPRQGFDTEAFF
-	TRBV6-6	TRBJ1-2	-	TGTGCCAGCAGTTACCAAGCGCAGGGTGGCTACACCTTC	CASSYQAQGGYTF
TRBD1	TRBV7-3	TRBJ2-2	few	TGTGCCAGCAGCTTACGGACAGGGAACACCGGGGAGCTGTTTTTT	CASSLRTGNTGELFF
TRBD2	TRBV14	TRBJ2-1	-	TGTGCCAGCAGCCTCTCTAGCGGGAGGTTGTATGAGCAGTTCTTC	CASSLSSGRLYEQFF
TRBD1	TRBV15	TRBJ2-5	-	TGTGCCACCAGCAGGGGGGACAGGCGGGCAGGAGAGACCCAGTACTTC	CATSRGDRRAGETQYF
-	TRBV20-1	TRBJ2-5	-	TGCAGTGCTACCTGGCAGACCCAGTACTTC	CSATWQTQYF
-	TRBV7-9	TRBJ2-3	-	TGTGCCAGCAGCTCGGACGGGGGCACAGATACGCAGTATTTT	CASSSDGGTDTQYF
TRBD2	TRBV6-5	TRBJ2-2	-	TGTGCCAGCAGTCCTGCTAGCGGGGGAAGAGGGGAGCTGTTTTTT	CASSPASGGRGELFF
-	TRBV23-1	TRBJ2-5	-	TGCGCCAGCAGTCATAGACACCAGTACCAAGAGACCCAGTACTTC	CASSHRHQYQETQYF
-	TRBV6-1	TRBJ2-5	-	TGTGCCAGCAGGACTGTGCTAGAGAGTAGGGAGACCCAGTACTTC	CASRTVLESRETQYF
-	TRBV15	TRBJ2-3	-	TGTGCCACCAGCAGGGAGACCCCAGGGACAGATACGCAGTATTTT	CATSRETPGTDTQYF
-	TRBV19	TRBJ2-5	-	TGTGCCAGTAGTTCGCTGGGGGCCCAAGAGACCCAGTACTTC	CASSSLGAQETQYF
TRBD1	TRBV2	TRBJ2-1	-	TGTGCCAGCAGGGTCCCCGGGACAGGGCGGAATGAGCAGTTCTTC	CASRVPGTGRNEQFF
-	TRBV5-8	TRBJ2-1	many	TGTGCCAGCAGCTATCATCAGGGGAATGAGCAGTTCTTC	CASSYHQGNEQFF
TRBD1	TRBV5-1	TRBJ2-6	-	TGCGCCAGCAGCTTGAGTACAGGGGGCCCCTCTGGGGCCAACGTCCTGACTTTC	CASSLSTGGPSGANVLTF
-	TRBV19	TRBJ1-1	few	TGTGCCAGTAGTTCTCTTCGCGGGGCTGAAGCTTTCTTT	CASSSLRGAEAFF
-	TRBV15	TRBJ1-2	-	TGTGCCACCAGCAGTTCCAGGGTCCCTCGGTACTATGGCTACACCTTC	CATSSSRVPRYYGYTF
TRBD1	TRBV5-4	TRBJ1-2	-	TGTGCCAGCAGCCTCCCCGGACAGGGAGGTGGCTACACCTTC	CASSLPGQGGGYTF
-	TRBV18	TRBJ1-2	-	TGTGCCAGCTCAGCGGTAGCCGATAGCTACACCTTC	CASSAVADSYTF
TRBD1	TRBV5-1	TRBJ2-7	-	TGCGCCAGCAGCTCATGGACAGGTCCTCCCGAGCAGTACTTC	CASSSWTGPPEQYF
TRBD2	TRBV11-1	TRBJ2-7	-	TGTGCCAGCAGACGGACTAGCGGGAGCGCATCCTACGAGCAGTACTTC	CASRRTSGSASYEQYF
TRBD1	TRBV7-6	TRBJ2-1	-	TGTGCCAGCAGCTCCTTGACAGGGACCAATGAGCAGTTCTTC	CASSSLTGTNEQFF
TRBD1	TRBV6-5	TRBJ1-5	-	TGTGCCAGCAGTTTGGACAGGGTTCAGCCCCAGCATTTT	CASSLDRVQPQHF
-	TRBV5-1	TRBJ1-2	once	TGCGCCAGCAGCGCCCGACAGGCCCCTAGTGGCTACACCTTC	CASSARQAPSGYTF
TRBD1	TRBV29-1	TRBJ2-7	-	TGCAGCGTCGCACCCGGGACAGGGACCTACGAGCAGTACTTC	CSVAPGTGTYEQYF
TRBD2	TRBV30	TRBJ2-7	-	TGTGCCTGGAACCACCTAGCGGACGGTTACGAGCAGTACTTC	CAWNHLADGYEQYF
TRBD1	TRBV6-4	TRBJ2-3	-	TGTGCCAGCAGTGACGGACAGGGTAATACGCAGTATTTT	CASSDGQGNTQYF
TRBD2	TRBV29-1	TRBJ2-1	-	TGCAGCGGATCTAGCGGCAATGAGCAGTTCTTC	CSGSSGNEQFF
TRBD1	TRBV6-1	TRBJ2-6	few	TGTGCCAGTCAGGGGGCTGCAGGGGCCAACGTCCTGACTTTC	CASQGAAGANVLTF